This T cell receptor beta chain was profiled in a study of blood T cell repertoires in COVID-19. Trimming removed 1 base from V and 5 bases from J, with 12 bases in between. The CDR3 contains 15 residues. Germline lookup yields CDR1 LGHDT and CDR2 YNNKEL (reference sequence). Produced via immunoSEQ multiplex PCR; TCRdb's table is partial and in-frame only. The sample records some 150,000 clones, 84% being singletons. The chain combines TRBV3-1 (or the pseudogene TRBV3-2) with TRBJ1-5, with D uncertain. The clonotype was recovered from an older man with acute or convalescent COVID-19. The sample consisted of peripheral blood. Written as DNA, the CDR3 is TGTGCCAGCAGCCAAGGAATTGCGGGTCATCAGCCCCAGCATTTT. This encodes CASSQGIAGHQPQHF.